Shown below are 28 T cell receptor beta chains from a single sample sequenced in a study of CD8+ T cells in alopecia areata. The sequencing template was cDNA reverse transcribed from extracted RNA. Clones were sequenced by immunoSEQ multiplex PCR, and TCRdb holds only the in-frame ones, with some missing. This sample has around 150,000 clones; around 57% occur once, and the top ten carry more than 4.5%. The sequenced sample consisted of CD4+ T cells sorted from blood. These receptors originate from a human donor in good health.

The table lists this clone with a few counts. This CDR3 reads CASSLAGAGNNEQFF. The CDR3 bases are TGTGCCAGCAGCTTAGCTGGCGCTGGGAACAATGAGCAGTTCTTC. V and J are TRBV7-9 and TRBJ2-1; no reliable D call. The CDR3 contains 15 residues. Between the trimmed V and J ends, which lost 0 bases and 5 bases, there was a span of 11 bases. CDR1 is SEHNR and CDR2 is FQNEAQ in the germline V gene (reference sequence).

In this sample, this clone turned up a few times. The CDR3 loop is CASSPSTGETQHF. The CDR3 DNA follows: TGTGCCAGCTCACCTTCAACGGGGGAGACCCAGCATTTT. The V and J genes are TRBV18 and TRBJ1-5, with D possibly TRBD1 on 5 matching bases. The CDR3 spans 13 residues. From germline, CDR1 is KGHSH and CDR2 LQKENI. The V end lost 3 bases, the J end lost 11 bases, and 14 bases lay between the germline ends.

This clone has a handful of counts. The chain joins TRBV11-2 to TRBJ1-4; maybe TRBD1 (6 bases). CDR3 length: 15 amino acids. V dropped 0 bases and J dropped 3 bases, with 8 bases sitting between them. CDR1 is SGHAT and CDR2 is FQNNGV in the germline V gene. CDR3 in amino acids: CASSLDGQSNEKLFF. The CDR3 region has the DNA TGTGCCAGCAGCTTAGACGGACAGTCTAATGAAAAACTGTTTTTT.

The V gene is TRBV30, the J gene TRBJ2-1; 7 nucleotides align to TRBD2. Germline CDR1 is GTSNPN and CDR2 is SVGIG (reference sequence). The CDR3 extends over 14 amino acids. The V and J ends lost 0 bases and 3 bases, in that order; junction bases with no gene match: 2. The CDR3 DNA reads TGTGCCTGGAGTGTATCTAGCGGCTACAATGAGCAGTTCTTC. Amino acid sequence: CAWSVSSGYNEQFF. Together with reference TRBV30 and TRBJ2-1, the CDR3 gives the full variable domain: SQTIHQWPATLVQPVGSPLSLECTVEGTSNPNLYWYRQAAGRGLQLLFYSVGIGQISSEVPQNLSASRPQDRQFILSSKKLLLSDSGFYLCAWSVSSGYNEQFFGPGTRLTVL.

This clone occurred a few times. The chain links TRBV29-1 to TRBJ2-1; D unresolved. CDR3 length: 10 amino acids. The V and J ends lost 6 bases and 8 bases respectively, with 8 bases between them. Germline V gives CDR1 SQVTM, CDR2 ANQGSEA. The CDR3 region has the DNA TGCAGCGTACTTTCTCATGAGCAGTTCTTC. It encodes CSVLSHEQFF.

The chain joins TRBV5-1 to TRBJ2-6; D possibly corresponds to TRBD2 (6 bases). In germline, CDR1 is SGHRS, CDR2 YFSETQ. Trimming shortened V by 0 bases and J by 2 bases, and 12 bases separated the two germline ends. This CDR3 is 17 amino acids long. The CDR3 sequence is CASSLGLDLPGANVLTF. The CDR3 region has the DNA TGCGCCAGCAGCTTGGGACTAGATCTTCCTGGGGCCAACGTCCTGACTTTC.

CDR3 sequence: CASTLAGGSNTQYF. CDR3 DNA sequence: TGTGCCAGCACTCTAGCGGGAGGTTCGAATACGCAGTATTTT. The chain carries TRBV6-5 and TRBJ2-3; TRBD2 agrees at 11 bases. The CDR3 spans 14 residues. Germline CDR1 is MNHEY and CDR2 is SVGAGI. V lost 7 bases, J lost 7 bases, and 7 bases stayed unmatched.

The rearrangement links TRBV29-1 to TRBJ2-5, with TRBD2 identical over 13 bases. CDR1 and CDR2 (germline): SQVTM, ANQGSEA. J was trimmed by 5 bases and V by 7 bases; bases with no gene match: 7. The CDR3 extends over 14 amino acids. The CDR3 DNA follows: TGCAGCGCCGGAGGACTAGCGGGAGTGGAGACCCAGTACTTC. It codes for CSAGGLAGVETQYF.

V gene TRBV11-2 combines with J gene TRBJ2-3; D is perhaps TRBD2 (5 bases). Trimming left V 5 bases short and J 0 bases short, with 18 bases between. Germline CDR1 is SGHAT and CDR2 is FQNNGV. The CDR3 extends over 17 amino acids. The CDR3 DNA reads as TGTGCCAGCAGCCAACGAGTGTGGGAGTCTAGCACAGATACGCAGTATTTT. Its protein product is CASSQRVWESSTDTQYF.

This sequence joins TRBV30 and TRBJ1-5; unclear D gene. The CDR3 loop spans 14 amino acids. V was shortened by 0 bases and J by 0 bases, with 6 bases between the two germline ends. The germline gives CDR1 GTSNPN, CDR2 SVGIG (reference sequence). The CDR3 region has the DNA TGTGCCTGGAGTGTCCGAAATAGCAATCAGCCCCAGCATTTT. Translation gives CAWSVRNSNQPQHF.

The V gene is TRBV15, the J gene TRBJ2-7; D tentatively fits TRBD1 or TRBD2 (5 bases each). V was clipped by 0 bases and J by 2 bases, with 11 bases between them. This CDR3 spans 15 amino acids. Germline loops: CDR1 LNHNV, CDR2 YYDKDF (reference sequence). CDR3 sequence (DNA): TGTGCCACCAGCAGAGAGCAGGGAGCTACCTACGAGCAGTACTTC. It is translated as CATSREQGATYEQYF.

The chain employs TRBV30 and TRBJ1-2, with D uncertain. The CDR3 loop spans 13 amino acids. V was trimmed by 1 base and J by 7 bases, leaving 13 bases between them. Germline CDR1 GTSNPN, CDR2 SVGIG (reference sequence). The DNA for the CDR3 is TGTGCCTGGAGTGCCGGAACAATCGGTGGCTACACCTTC. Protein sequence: CAWSAGTIGGYTF.

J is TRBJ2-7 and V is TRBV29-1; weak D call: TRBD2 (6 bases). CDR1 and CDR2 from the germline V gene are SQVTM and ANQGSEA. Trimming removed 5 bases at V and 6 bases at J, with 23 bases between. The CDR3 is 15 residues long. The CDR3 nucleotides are TGCAGCGTTCCCGTGAGGAGGGGAGCCGACTCCGAGCAGTACTTC. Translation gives CSVPVRRGADSEQYF.

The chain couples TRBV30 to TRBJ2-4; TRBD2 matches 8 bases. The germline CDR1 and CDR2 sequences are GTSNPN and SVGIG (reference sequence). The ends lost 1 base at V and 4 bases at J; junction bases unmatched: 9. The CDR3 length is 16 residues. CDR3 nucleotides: TGTGCCTGGAGTGCCTTCGGGAGGGCCGATAAAAACATTCAGTACTTC. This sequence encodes CAWSAFGRADKNIQYF.

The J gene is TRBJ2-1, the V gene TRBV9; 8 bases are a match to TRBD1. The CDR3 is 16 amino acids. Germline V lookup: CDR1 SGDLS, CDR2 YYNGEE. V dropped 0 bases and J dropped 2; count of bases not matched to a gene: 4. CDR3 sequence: CASSVGGQDAYNEQFF. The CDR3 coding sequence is TGTGCCAGCAGCGTAGGGGGACAGGACGCCTACAATGAGCAGTTCTTC.

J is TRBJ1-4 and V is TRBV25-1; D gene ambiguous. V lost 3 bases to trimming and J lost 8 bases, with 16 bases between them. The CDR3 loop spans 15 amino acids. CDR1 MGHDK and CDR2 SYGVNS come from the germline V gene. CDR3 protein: CASSDLPGGREKLFF. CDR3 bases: TGTGCCAGCAGTGACCTACCGGGAGGGAGGGAAAAACTGTTTTTT. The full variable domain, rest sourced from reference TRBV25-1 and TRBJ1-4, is EADIYQTPRYLVIGTGKKITLECSQTMGHDKMYWYQQDPGMELHLIHYSYGVNSTEKGDLSSESTVSRIRTEHFPLTLESARPSHTSQYLCASSDLPGGREKLFFGSGTQLSVL.

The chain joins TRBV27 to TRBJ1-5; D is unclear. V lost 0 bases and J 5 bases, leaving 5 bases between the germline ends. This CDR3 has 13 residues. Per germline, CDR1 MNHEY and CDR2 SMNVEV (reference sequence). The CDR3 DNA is TGTGCCAGCAGTTTATCTGTGTATCAGCCCCAGCATTTT. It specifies CASSLSVYQPQHF.

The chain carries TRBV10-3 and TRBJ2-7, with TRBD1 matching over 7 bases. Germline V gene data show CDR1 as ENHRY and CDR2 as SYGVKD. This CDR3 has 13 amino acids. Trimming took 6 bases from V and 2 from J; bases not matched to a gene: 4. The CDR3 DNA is TGTGCCATCAGCCGGGACAGAGCCTACGAGCAGTACTTC. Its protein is CAISRDRAYEQYF.

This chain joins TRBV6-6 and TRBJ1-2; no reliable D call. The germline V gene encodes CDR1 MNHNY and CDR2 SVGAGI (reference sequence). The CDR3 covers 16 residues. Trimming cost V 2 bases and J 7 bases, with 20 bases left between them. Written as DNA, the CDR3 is TGTGCCAGCAGTTACCCCCCCAGGACGGGTCTTTCTGGCTACACCTTC. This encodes CASSYPPRTGLSGYTF.

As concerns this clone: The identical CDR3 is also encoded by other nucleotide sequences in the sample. CDR3 bases: TGTGCCAGCAGAAGGGGACAGAACTACGAGCAGTACTTC. Translation: CASRRGQNYEQYF. J is TRBJ2-7 and V is TRBV28, with TRBD1 identical over 7 bases. Germline V gene lookup returns CDR1 MDHEN and CDR2 SYDVKM. The V and J ends lost 6 bases and 3 bases, in that order; junction bases with no gene match: 5. The CDR3 sequence is 13 residues long. The full variable domain, completed using reference TRBV28 and TRBJ2-7, is DVKVTQSSRYLVKRTGEKVFLECVQDMDHENMFWYRQDPGLGLRLIYFSYDVKMKEKGDIPEGYSVSREKKERFSLILESASTNQTSMYLCASRRGQNYEQYFGPGTRLTVT.

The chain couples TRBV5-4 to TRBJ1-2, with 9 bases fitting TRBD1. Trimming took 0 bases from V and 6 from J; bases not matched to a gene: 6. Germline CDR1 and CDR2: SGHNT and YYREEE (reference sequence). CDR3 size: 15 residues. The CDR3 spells CASSLAGQGTDGYTF. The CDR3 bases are TGTGCCAGCAGCTTGGCAGGACAGGGGACCGATGGCTACACCTTC.

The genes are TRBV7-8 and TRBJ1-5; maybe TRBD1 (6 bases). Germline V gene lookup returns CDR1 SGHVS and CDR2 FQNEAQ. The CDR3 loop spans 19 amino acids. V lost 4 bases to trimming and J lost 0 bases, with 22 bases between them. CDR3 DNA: TGTGCCAGCAGCTCGAGGCCGGGACAACCAGGTAGTAGCAATCAGCCCCAGCATTTT. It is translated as CASSSRPGQPGSSNQPQHF.

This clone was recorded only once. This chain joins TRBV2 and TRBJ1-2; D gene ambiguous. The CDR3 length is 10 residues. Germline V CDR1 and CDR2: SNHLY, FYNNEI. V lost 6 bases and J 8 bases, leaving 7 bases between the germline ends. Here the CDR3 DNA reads TGTGCCAGCAGGAGGGCCGGCTACACCTTC. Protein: CASRRAGYTF.

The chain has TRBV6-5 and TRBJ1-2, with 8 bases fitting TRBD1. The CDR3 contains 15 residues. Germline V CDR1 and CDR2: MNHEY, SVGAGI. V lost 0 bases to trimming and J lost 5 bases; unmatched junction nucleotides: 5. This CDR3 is CASSYSTGVQYGYTF. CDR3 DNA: TGTGCCAGCAGTTACTCGACAGGGGTTCAGTATGGCTACACCTTC.

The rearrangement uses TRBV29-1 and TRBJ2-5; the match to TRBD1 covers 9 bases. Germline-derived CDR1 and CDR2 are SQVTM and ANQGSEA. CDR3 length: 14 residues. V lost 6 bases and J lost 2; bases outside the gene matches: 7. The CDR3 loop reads CSVPGTGKQETQYF. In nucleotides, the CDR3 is TGCAGCGTCCCAGGGACAGGGAAGCAAGAGACCCAGTACTTC.

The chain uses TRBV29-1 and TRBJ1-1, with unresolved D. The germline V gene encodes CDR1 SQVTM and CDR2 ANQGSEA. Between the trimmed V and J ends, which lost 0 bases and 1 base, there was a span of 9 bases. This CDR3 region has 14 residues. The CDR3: CSVEDGRWNTEAFF. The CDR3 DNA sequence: TGCAGCGTTGAAGACGGACGCTGGAACACTGAAGCTTTCTTT.

The CDR3 bases are TGTGCCTGGAGTGTACTAGTAGACAGGGGGCGTCGTGGGGCCAACGTCCTGACTTTC. It codes for CAWSVLVDRGRRGANVLTF. V is TRBV30 and J is TRBJ2-6; 10 bases fit TRBD1. The junction had 11 bases not matched to a gene; V was cut back by 0 bases and J by 3 bases. The CDR3 loop spans 19 amino acids. Looked up from germline, CDR1 is GTSNPN and CDR2 is SVGIG (reference sequence).

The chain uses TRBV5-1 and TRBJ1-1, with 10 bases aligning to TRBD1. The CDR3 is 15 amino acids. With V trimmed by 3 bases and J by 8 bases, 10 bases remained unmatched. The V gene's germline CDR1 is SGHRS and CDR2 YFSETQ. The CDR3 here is CASSSTPGTGDEAFF. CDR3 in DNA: TGCGCCAGCAGCTCAACCCCCGGGACAGGGGACGAAGCTTTCTTT.